Detailed here is one TCR beta chain. As yet, its antigen is unknown. Second-dose intervals near 4 or 12 weeks were combined. Clones were read by immunoSEQ multiplex PCR, and TCRdb kept only the in-frame ones, dropping some. In the table there are under 200,000 clones, 88% of which are singletons. This sample stems from a study of T cell responses to AZD1222 COVID-19 vaccine. Findings and limits, study-wide: After two AZD1222 doses, spike-specific TCR breadth and depth rose versus day 0.

This TCR was sampled from an adult who received the AZD1222 COVID-19 vaccine. The specimen comprised peripheral blood, sampled 28 days after the second AZD1222 dose.

The CDR3 coding sequence is TGTGCCAGCAGGGGGACTAGCGGGAGCTCCTACAATGAGCAGTTCTTC. The encoded protein is CASRGTSGSSYNEQFF. V usage is TRBV28 and J usage is TRBJ2-1; 14 bases agree with TRBD2. Germline CDR1 reads MDHEN; CDR2 reads SYDVKM. This CDR3 region has 16 residues. The trim removed 6 bases at V and 0 bases at J, leaving 1 base unmatched.